This T cell receptor beta chain was documented in a study of shared clonotypes between healthy human individuals. Study details: Three CD4 naive, three CD4 memory, two CD8 naive and one CD8 memory plate were used per donor.

The CDR3 length is 17 residues. Trimming pared 5 bases from V and 1 base from J, leaving 18 bases between. Germline V lookup: CDR1 SEHNR, CDR2 FQNEAQ (reference sequence). At the deep level, the assay was run. Only in-frame clones appear in the TCRdb table, and some are missing; sequencing was by immunoSEQ multiplex PCR. The sample gives 2 million to 2.5 million clones, 92% of which show up once; approximately 0.39% is in the top ten. The TCR originated in a man aged 18 to 29 in good health. Some clones in this sample may be carry-over from other donors' samples. Sequencing used naive CD4+ T cells from PBMCs. Indicated subset: CD45RA+ positively selected. The chain links TRBV7-9 to TRBJ1-5; possibly TRBD1 for D (5 bases). CDR3: CASSPGAASGSNQPQHF. In DNA form, the CDR3 reads TGTGCCAGCAGCCCTGGGGCAGCTAGCGGGAGCAATCAGCCCCAGCATTTT.